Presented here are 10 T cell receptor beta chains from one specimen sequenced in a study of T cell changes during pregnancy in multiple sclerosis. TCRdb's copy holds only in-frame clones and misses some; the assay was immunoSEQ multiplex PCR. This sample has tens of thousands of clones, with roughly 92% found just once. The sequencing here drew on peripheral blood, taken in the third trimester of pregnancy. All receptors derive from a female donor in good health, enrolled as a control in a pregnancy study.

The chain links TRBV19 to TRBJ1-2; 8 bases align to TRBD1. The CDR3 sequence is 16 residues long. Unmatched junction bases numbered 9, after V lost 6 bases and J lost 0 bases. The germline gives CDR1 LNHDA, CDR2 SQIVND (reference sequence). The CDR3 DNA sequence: TGTGCCAGTAGGCCCACGGACAGGGCCGCTAACTATGGCTACACCTTC. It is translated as CASRPTDRAANYGYTF.

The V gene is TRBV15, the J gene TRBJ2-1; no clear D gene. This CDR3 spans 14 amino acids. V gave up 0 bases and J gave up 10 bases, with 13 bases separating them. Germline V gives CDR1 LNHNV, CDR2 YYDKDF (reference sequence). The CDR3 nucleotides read TGTGCCACCAGCAGAGATTTGTCCTACCGAGAGCAGTTCTTC. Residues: CATSRDLSYREQFF.

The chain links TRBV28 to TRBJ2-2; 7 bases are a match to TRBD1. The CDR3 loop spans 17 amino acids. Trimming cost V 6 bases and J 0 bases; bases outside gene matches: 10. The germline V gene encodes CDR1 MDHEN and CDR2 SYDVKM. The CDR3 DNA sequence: TGTGCCAGCAGCTTTACTAGGGACAGCGCGAACACCGGGGAGCTGTTTTTT. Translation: CASSFTRDSANTGELFF.

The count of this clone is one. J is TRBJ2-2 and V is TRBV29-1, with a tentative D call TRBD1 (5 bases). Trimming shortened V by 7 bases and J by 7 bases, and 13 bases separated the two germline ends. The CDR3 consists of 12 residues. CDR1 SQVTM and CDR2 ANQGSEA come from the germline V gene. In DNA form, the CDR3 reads TGCAGCGCCGCCAGGGTTGGCGGGGAGCTGTTTTTT. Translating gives CSAARVGGELFF.

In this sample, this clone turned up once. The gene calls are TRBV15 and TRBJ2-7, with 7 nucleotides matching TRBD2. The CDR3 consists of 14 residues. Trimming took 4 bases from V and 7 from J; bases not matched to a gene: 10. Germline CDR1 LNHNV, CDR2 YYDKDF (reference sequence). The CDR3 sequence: CATSTGTTRGEQYF. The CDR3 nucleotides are TGTGCCACCAGCACAGGGACTACTCGGGGGGAGCAGTACTTC.

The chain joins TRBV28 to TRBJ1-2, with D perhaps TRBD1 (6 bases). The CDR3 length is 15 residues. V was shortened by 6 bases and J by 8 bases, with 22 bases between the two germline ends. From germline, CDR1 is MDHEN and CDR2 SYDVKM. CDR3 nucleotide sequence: TGTGCCAGCAGCCTTCATAACAGGGCGGGTCTGGGCTACACCTTC. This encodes CASSLHNRAGLGYTF.

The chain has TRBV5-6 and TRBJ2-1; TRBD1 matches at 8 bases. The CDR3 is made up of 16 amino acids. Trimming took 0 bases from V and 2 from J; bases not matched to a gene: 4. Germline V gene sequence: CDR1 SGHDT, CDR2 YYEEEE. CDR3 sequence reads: CASSLARGPAYNEQFF. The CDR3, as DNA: TGTGCCAGCAGCTTGGCCAGGGGGCCCGCCTACAATGAGCAGTTCTTC.

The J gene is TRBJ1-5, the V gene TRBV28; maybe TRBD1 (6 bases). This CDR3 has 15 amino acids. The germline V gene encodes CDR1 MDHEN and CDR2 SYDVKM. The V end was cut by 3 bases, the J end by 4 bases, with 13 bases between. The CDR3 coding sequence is TGTGCCAGCAGTTTTGCCGACAGGCGAAATCAGCCCCAGCATTTT. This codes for CASSFADRRNQPQHF.

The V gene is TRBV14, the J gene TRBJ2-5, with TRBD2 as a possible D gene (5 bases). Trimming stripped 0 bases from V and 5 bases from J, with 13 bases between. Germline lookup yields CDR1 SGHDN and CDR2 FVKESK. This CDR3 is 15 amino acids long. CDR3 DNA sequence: TGTGCCAGCAGCCAAGATCCCTCCGGGGTCGAGACCCAGTACTTC. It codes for CASSQDPSGVETQYF.

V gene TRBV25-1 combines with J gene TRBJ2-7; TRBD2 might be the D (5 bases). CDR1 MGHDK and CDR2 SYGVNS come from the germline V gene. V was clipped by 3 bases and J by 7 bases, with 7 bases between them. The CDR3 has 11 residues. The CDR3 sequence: CASSETKEQYF. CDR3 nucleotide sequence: TGTGCCAGCAGTGAGACTAAAGAGCAGTACTTC.